By its share, the clone carrying this TCR beta chain is medium-sized. Its target is not known. This specimen belongs to a study of Graves' ophthalmopathy and Graves' hyperthyroidism. Study-wide results and limits: A 13-signature model separated ophthalmopathy from stable hyperthyroidism, reaching 85% to 90% sensitivity and 75% to 83% specificity cross-validated.

Amplification of the TCR beta CDR3 regions used RNA transcripts (as template). Scientists carried out first-round RT-PCR using HTBI primers and then a second-round multiplex PCR. TCRdb reprocessed the multiplex PCR reads with MiXCR, giving one entry per CDR3 protein. The table shows about 39,000 distinct CDR3 sequences, with roughly 52% occurring only once. The sample taken for sequencing was peripheral blood. This clonotype was sampled from an adult woman with stable Graves' hyperthyroidism.

In DNA, the CDR3 is TGTGCCACCAGCAGAGATAGGGGAGACATCACCCAGCATTTT. This encodes CATSRDRGDITQHF. The chain is built from TRBV15 and TRBJ1-5, with D possibly being TRBD1 (5 bases). Trimming removed 0 bases from V and 11 bases from J, with 14 bases in between. CDR3 size: 14 residues. Germline V lookup: CDR1 LNHNV, CDR2 YYDKDF (reference sequence).